Listed here are 13 T cell receptor beta chains from one sample, sequenced in a study of blood T cell repertoires in COVID-19. Profiling relied on immunoSEQ multiplex PCR, and the TCRdb table lists in-frame clones only, not all of them. The profile covers about 390,000 clones, with roughly 86% appearing a single time and 2% to 2.5% taken by the ten largest. The sequenced sample was peripheral blood. The receptors were sampled from a woman in her sixties with COVID-19, enrolled during active disease.

CDR3 residues: CASSRGQGASNEKLFF. CDR3 coding DNA: TGCGCCAGCAGTCGTGGACAGGGGGCATCTAATGAAAAACTGTTTTTT. The chain uses TRBV4-1 and TRBJ1-4, with TRBD1 identical over 11 bases. The germline CDR1 and CDR2 sequences are MGHRA and YSYEKL. The CDR3 runs 16 residues. J lost 3 bases, V lost 6 bases, and 6 bases had no gene match.

This chain uses TRBV7-2 with TRBJ1-2, with D hard to call. The ends were cut back, 2 bases at V and 4 bases at J, with 14 bases in the middle. Germline V gene lookup returns CDR1 SGHTA and CDR2 FQGNSA. This CDR3 spans 15 amino acids. The CDR3 DNA is TGTGCCAGCAGCTTAATGGGGAGTCTTTCCTATGGCTACACCTTC. This sequence encodes CASSLMGSLSYGYTF.

This rearrangement joins TRBV5-1 to TRBJ2-7; 11 nucleotides line up with TRBD2. The trim removed 1 base at V and 6 bases at J, leaving 3 bases unmatched. Germline V lookup: CDR1 SGHRS, CDR2 YFSETQ. The CDR3 covers 14 residues. The CDR3 protein is CASSLTSGGLEQYF. DNA of the CDR3: TGCGCCAGCAGCTTGACTAGCGGGGGACTCGAGCAGTACTTC.

The chain is built from TRBV18 and TRBJ2-7; 7 positions match TRBD1. The CDR3 runs to 15 residues. The germline gives CDR1 KGHSH, CDR2 LQKENI. With 0 bases clipped from V and 3 bases from J, the junction kept 5 bases outside the gene matches. The CDR3 reads CASSPPGTVIYEQYF. The CDR3 region has the DNA TGTGCCAGCTCACCACCTGGGACAGTAATCTACGAGCAGTACTTC.

The chain employs TRBV28 and TRBJ1-5; a possible D gene is TRBD1 (6 bases). The CDR3 is 15 amino acids. Trimming shortened V by 8 bases and J by 1 base, and 15 bases separated the two germline ends. The germline gives CDR1 MDHEN, CDR2 SYDVKM. The CDR3 reads CASFRGGRSNQPQHF. DNA for the CDR3: TGTGCCAGCTTCCGGGGGGGCAGGAGCAATCAGCCCCAGCATTTT. The variable domain in full, completed from reference TRBV28 and TRBJ1-5, reads DVKVTQSSRYLVKRTGEKVFLECVQDMDHENMFWYRQDPGLGLRLIYFSYDVKMKEKGDIPEGYSVSREKKERFSLILESASTNQTSMYLCASFRGGRSNQPQHFGDGTRLSIL.

The chain has TRBV15 and TRBJ2-5, with TRBD2 matching over 9 bases. V shed 3 bases, J shed 5 bases, and the junction held 10 bases outside the gene matches. This CDR3 is built from 16 residues. The germline V gene has CDR1 LNHNV and CDR2 YYDKDF (reference sequence). DNA of the CDR3: TGTGCCACCAGCAGCGGAGCGGGGGGACTCCTTGAGACCCAGTACTTC. It specifies CATSSGAGGLLETQYF. Looking up the rest from reference TRBV15 and TRBJ2-5 gives the full variable domain: DAMVIQNPRYQVTQFGKPVTLSCSQTLNHNVMYWYQQKSSQAPKLLFHYYDKDFNNEADTPDNFQSRRPNTSFCFLDIRSPGLGDTAMYLCATSSGAGGLLETQYFGPGTRLLVL.

This sequence joins TRBV7-3 and TRBJ1-6, with D unresolved. Looked up from germline, CDR1 is SGHTA and CDR2 is FQGTGA. The CDR3 is 14 amino acids. Trimming stripped 3 bases from V and 9 bases from J, with 12 bases between. CDR3 sequence: CASSFSPRVSPLHF. CDR3 nucleotide sequence: TGTGCCAGCAGCTTTAGTCCTCGCGTTTCACCCCTCCACTTT.

This clone was observed once. The gene calls are TRBV11-1 and TRBJ2-1, with a tentative D call TRBD2 (6 bases). Germline assignment: CDR1 SGHAT and CDR2 FQDESV (reference sequence). CDR3 length equals 15 residues. Trimming took 5 bases from V and 0 from J, leaving 11 bases between them. The CDR3 sequence: CASSLDYFSYNEQFF. CDR3 coding DNA: TGTGCCAGCAGCCTGGACTATTTCTCCTACAATGAGCAGTTCTTC.

The CDR3 loop reads CASSEGGAGTDQETQYF. For the CDR3, the DNA is TGTGCCAGCAGTGAAGGGGGGGCAGGAACTGACCAAGAGACCCAGTACTTC. The chain recombines TRBV25-1 with TRBJ2-5; tentatively, D is TRBD2 (7 bases). Germline V gene lookup returns CDR1 MGHDK and CDR2 SYGVNS. This CDR3 has 17 amino acids. Between the trimmed V and J ends, which lost 2 bases and 0 bases, there was a span of 16 bases.

This sequence joins TRBV5-4 and TRBJ2-3, with 16 bases aligning to TRBD2. Unmatched junction bases numbered 11, after V lost 4 bases and J lost 12 bases. This CDR3 region has 16 residues. Germline V gene sequence: CDR1 SGHNT, CDR2 YYREEE (reference sequence). CDR3 protein: CASSKGTSGGDRPQYF. The CDR3 DNA is TGTGCCAGCAGCAAAGGGACTAGCGGGGGGGACCGCCCCCAGTATTTT.

The chain combines TRBV3-1 (or the pseudogene TRBV3-2) with TRBJ2-7, with 9 bases lining up with TRBD1. The ends lost 1 base at V and 5 bases at J; junction bases unmatched: 3. CDR1 and CDR2 (germline): LGHDT, YNNKEL (reference sequence). This CDR3 has 14 amino acids. The CDR3 DNA is TGTGCCAGCAGCCAAGGGGACAGGGTTGACGAGCAGTACTTC. This sequence encodes CASSQGDRVDEQYF.

The chain employs TRBV7-2 and TRBJ2-2; possibly TRBD1 for D (5 bases). This CDR3 spans 18 amino acids. V was cut by 0 bases and J by 5 bases, with 19 bases left in between. Germline CDR1 is SGHTA and CDR2 is FQGNSA. CDR3 protein: CASSLANGQGGWTGELFF. The CDR3 region has the DNA TGTGCCAGCAGCTTAGCAAATGGACAAGGCGGATGGACCGGGGAGCTGTTTTTT. Variable domain in full (rest from reference TRBV7-2 and TRBJ2-2): GAGVSQSPSNKVTEKGKDVELRCDPISGHTALYWYRQSLGQGLEFLIYFQGNSAPDKSGLPSDRFSAERTGGSVSTLTIQRTQQEDSAVYLCASSLANGQGGWTGELFFGEGSRLTVL.

V is TRBV7-9 and J is TRBJ1-2; D is perhaps TRBD1 (5 bases). The CDR3 extends over 14 amino acids. Germline CDR1 SEHNR, CDR2 FQNEAQ (reference sequence). V lost 1 base, J lost 5 bases, and 11 bases lay in between. The CDR3 coding sequence is TGTGCCAGCAGCTTAGAGCCAGGGAATTATGGCTACACCTTC. Residues: CASSLEPGNYGYTF.